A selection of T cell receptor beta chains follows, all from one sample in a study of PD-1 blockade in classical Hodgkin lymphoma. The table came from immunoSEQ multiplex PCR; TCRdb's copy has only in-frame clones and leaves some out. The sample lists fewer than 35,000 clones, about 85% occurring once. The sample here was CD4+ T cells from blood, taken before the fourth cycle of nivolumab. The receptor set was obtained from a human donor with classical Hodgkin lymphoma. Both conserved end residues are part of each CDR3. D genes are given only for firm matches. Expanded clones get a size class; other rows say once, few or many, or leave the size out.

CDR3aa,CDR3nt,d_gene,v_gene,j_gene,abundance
CASSLSANTEAFF,TGTGCCAGCAGTTTATCGGCAAACACTGAAGCTTTCTTT,NA,TRBV28,TRBJ1-1,once
CASSYGQGGSGNTIYF,TGTGCCAGCAGTTACGGGCAGGGTGGGTCTGGAAACACCATATATTTT,NA,TRBV6-6,TRBJ1-3,NA
CATSAGGSYNSPLHF,TGTGCCACCAGTGCGGGGGGCTCCTATAATTCACCCCTCCACTTT,NA,TRBV15,TRBJ1-6,once
CATSRGAGTLSSNQPQHF,TGTGCCACCAGCAGGGGGGCCGGGACCCTTTCGAGCAATCAGCCCCAGCATTTT,NA,TRBV15,TRBJ1-5,NA
CASSRGNGYTF,TGTGCCAGCTCACGGGGTAATGGCTACACCTTC,NA,TRBV18,TRBJ1-2,once
CASSARQGAYEQYF,TGTGCCAGCAGCGCGAGACAGGGGGCCTACGAGCAGTACTTC,TRBD1,TRBV9,TRBJ2-7,NA
CASKERQGISTEAFF,TGTGCCAGCAAGGAGAGGCAGGGCATAAGCACTGAAGCTTTCTTT,NA,TRBV6-1,TRBJ1-1,NA
CASSTSGQGYQPQHF,TGTGCCAGTAGTACGTCCGGACAGGGTTATCAGCCCCAGCATTTT,TRBD1,TRBV19,TRBJ1-5,NA
CAGSIGDTQYF,TGTGCCGGGAGTATTGGTGATACGCAGTATTTT,NA,TRBV19,TRBJ2-3,NA
CASSYSGPSSYNEQFF,TGCGCCAGCAGCTACTCGGGACCCAGCTCCTACAATGAGCAGTTCTTC,NA,TRBV5-1,TRBJ2-1,NA
CAGTRGRSYEQYF,TGTGCCGGCACGAGAGGGCGCTCCTACGAGCAGTACTTC,NA,TRBV2,TRBJ2-7,few
CASSLNPGADTQYF,TGTGCCAGCAGCTTAAATCCAGGGGCAGATACGCAGTATTTT,NA,TRBV11-2,TRBJ2-3,NA
CASSSPGHMNTEAFF,TGTGCCAGCAGCTCCCCGGGACACATGAACACTGAAGCTTTCTTT,NA,TRBV5-4,TRBJ1-1,NA
CASSLATSGGGETQYF,TGTGCCAGCAGCTTGGCGACTAGCGGGGGGGGAGAGACCCAGTACTTC,TRBD2,TRBV7-2,TRBJ2-5,NA
CASSLTLRTGELFF,TGTGCCAGCAGCTTAACCCTACGCACCGGGGAGCTGTTTTTT,NA,TRBV11-2,TRBJ2-2,NA
CASSEELVSHEQYF,TGTGCCAGCAGTGAGGAACTAGTTTCCCACGAGCAGTACTTC,NA,TRBV2,TRBJ2-7,NA
CASRLRTGVGSPLHF,TGTGCCAGCAGGCTCAGGACAGGGGTAGGGTCACCCCTCCACTTT,TRBD1,TRBV6-5,TRBJ1-6,NA
CASSQGIRDTQYF,TGCGCCAGCAGCCAAGGAATCCGAGATACGCAGTATTTT,NA,TRBV4-1,TRBJ2-3,NA
CASSSIGYQPQHF,TGTGCCAGCAGCTCCATCGGTTACCAGCCCCAGCATTTT,NA,TRBV28,TRBJ1-5,few
CASSLGPRGPGGQETQYF,TGCGCCAGCAGCCTAGGGCCCCGGGGTCCGGGAGGTCAAGAGACCCAGTACTTC,TRBD2,TRBV5-1,TRBJ2-5,NA
CASSVGGVDQPQHF,TGTGCCAGCAGCGTAGGTGGGGTGGATCAGCCCCAGCATTTT,NA,TRBV9,TRBJ1-5,few
CASREDVGELFF,TGTGCCAGCAGGGAGGATGTCGGGGAGCTGTTTTTT,NA,TRBV2,TRBJ2-2,NA
CASSLGQSGNTIYF,TGCGCCAGCAGCTTGGGACAGTCTGGAAACACCATATATTTT,NA,TRBV5-1,TRBJ1-3,NA
CASSATGGRWTDTQYF,TGTGCCAGCAGCGCGACCGGAGGGCGGTGGACAGATACGCAGTATTTT,NA,TRBV4-2,TRBJ2-3,NA
CASSTLLPGPTSNQPQHF,TGTGCCAGCAGTACCCTCTTGCCGGGACCGACGAGCAATCAGCCCCAGCATTTT,NA,TRBV28,TRBJ1-5,NA
CASSYGQNTEAFF,TGTGCCAGCAGTTACGGTCAGAACACTGAAGCTTTCTTT,NA,TRBV6-5,TRBJ1-1,once
CASSFSGTTYEQYF,TGTGCCAGCAGTTTTTCCGGGACTACCTACGAGCAGTACTTC,TRBD2,TRBV6-1,TRBJ2-7,NA
CASSETGGGLGAFF,TGTGCCAGCAGTGAGACAGGGGGCGGACTTGGAGCTTTCTTT,TRBD1,TRBV2,TRBJ1-1,few
CASSQGQGSGANVLTF,TGTGCCAGCAGCCAAGGGCAGGGGTCTGGGGCCAACGTCCTGACTTTC,NA,TRBV4-2,TRBJ2-6,NA
CASSAETSGLGQFF,TGTGCCAGCAGTGCTGAGACTAGCGGTCTGGGGCAGTTCTTC,TRBD2,TRBV6-1,TRBJ2-1,NA
CASWTNSYNEQFF,TGTGCCAGTTGGACTAACAGTTACAATGAGCAGTTCTTC,NA,TRBV28,TRBJ2-1,NA
CASSQRLAGNNEQFF,TGCGCCAGCAGCCAACGACTAGCGGGAAACAATGAGCAGTTCTTC,TRBD2,TRBV4-1,TRBJ2-1,NA
CASSEIWDQRITDTQYF,TGTGCCAGCAGTGAAATCTGGGACCAGAGAATCACAGATACGCAGTATTTT,NA,TRBV6-1,TRBJ2-3,NA
CASSLTNTEKHF,TGTGCCAGCAGTTTAACGAATACTGAGAAGCATTTT,NA,TRBV28,TRBJ1-5,few
CASRGNGELFF,TGTGCCAGCAGGGGGAACGGGGAGCTGTTTTTT,NA,TRBV25-1,TRBJ2-2,NA
CATSGLDGRNTEAFF,TGTGCCACCAGCGGATTAGACGGCAGGAACACTGAAGCTTTCTTT,NA,TRBV15,TRBJ1-1,NA
CASSQEESYAFSGNTIYF,TGCGCCAGCAGCCAGGAAGAGTCTTATGCGTTCTCTGGAAACACCATATATTTT,NA,TRBV4-1,TRBJ1-3,once
CASSAHSFADTQYF,TGTGCCAGCAGCGCCCACTCGTTTGCAGATACGCAGTATTTT,NA,TRBV9,TRBJ2-3,NA
CASSLLAVGSYNEQFF,TGTGCCAGCAGTTTACTAGCGGTGGGGTCCTACAATGAGCAGTTCTTC,TRBD2,TRBV27,TRBJ2-1,NA
CASSPEGVGIQYF,TGTGCCAGCTCACCAGAGGGGGTCGGCATTCAGTACTTC,NA,TRBV18,TRBJ2-4,NA
CASSLHSGGYGYTF,TGCGCCAGCAGCTTGCATTCGGGAGGCTATGGCTACACCTTC,NA,TRBV5-1,TRBJ1-2,NA
CASSFGRNNEQFF,TGTGCCAGCAGTTTTGGGCGGAACAATGAGCAGTTCTTC,NA,TRBV27,TRBJ2-1,NA
CASSLAGLAGSTDTQYF,TGCGCCAGCAGCTTGGCGGGACTAGCGGGCAGCACAGATACGCAGTATTTT,TRBD2,TRBV5-1,TRBJ2-3,NA
CASIELGGNTIYF,TGTGCCAGCATCGAACTTGGTGGAAACACCATATATTTT,NA,TRBV6-5,TRBJ1-3,NA
CASSSGLASYNEQFF,TGTGCCAGCTCATCCGGACTAGCCTCCTACAATGAGCAGTTCTTC,TRBD2,TRBV18,TRBJ2-1,NA
CASSRTSAFTDTQYF,TGTGCCAGCAGCCGGACTAGCGCCTTCACAGATACGCAGTATTTT,TRBD2,TRBV5-5,TRBJ2-3,few
CASKRDGGFSYEQYF,TGTGCCAGTAAAAGGGACGGGGGGTTCTCCTACGAGCAGTACTTC,TRBD2,TRBV5-5,TRBJ2-7,NA
CSVVSGVGTEAFF,TGCAGCGTTGTTTCCGGGGTGGGTACTGAAGCTTTCTTT,NA,TRBV29-1,TRBJ1-1,NA
CASSQDGTGVAQFF,TGCGCCAGCAGCCAAGATGGGACTGGAGTGGCGCAGTTCTTC,NA,TRBV4-1,TRBJ2-1,NA
CASRRQGLATEAFF,TGTGCCAGCAGGAGACAGGGTTTGGCCACTGAAGCTTTCTTT,TRBD1,TRBV28,TRBJ1-1,NA
CASSYSGQGYNEQFF,TGTGCCAGCAGCTACTCGGGACAGGGATACAATGAGCAGTTCTTC,TRBD1,TRBV7-3,TRBJ2-1,once
CASNGQGADTQYF,TGTGCCAGCAACGGTCAGGGGGCCGATACGCAGTATTTT,TRBD1,TRBV28,TRBJ2-3,NA
CASSESGTGSYEQYF,TGTGCCAGCAGTGAATCGGGGACAGGGTCCTACGAGCAGTACTTC,TRBD1,TRBV6-1,TRBJ2-7,NA
CASSYSSPVTETQYF,TGTGCCAGCAGTTACTCCTCACCCGTCACAGAGACCCAGTACTTC,NA,TRBV6-5,TRBJ2-5,NA
CASSFSNQPQHF,TGTGCCAGCAGCTTCTCCAATCAGCCCCAGCATTTT,NA,TRBV13,TRBJ1-5,NA
CAISVIPGTSTDTQYF,TGTGCCATCAGTGTTATACCGGGGACTAGCACAGATACGCAGTATTTT,NA,TRBV10-3,TRBJ2-3,NA
CASSHKTGPSSYNEQFF,TGTGCCAGCAGCCACAAGACAGGGCCCAGCTCCTACAATGAGCAGTTCTTC,TRBD1,TRBV7-2,TRBJ2-1,NA